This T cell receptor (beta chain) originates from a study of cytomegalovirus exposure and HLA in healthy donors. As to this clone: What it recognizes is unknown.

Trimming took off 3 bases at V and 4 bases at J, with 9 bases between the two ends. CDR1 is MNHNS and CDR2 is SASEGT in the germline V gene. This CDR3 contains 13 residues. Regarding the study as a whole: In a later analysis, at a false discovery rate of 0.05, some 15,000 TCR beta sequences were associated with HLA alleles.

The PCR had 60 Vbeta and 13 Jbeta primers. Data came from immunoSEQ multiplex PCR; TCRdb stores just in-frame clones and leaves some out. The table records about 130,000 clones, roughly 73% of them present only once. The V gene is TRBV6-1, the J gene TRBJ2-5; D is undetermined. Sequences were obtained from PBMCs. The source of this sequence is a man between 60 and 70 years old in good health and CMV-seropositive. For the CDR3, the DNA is TGTGCCAGCAGTGAGCTGCTGCGAGAGACCCAGTACTTC. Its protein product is CASSELLRETQYF.